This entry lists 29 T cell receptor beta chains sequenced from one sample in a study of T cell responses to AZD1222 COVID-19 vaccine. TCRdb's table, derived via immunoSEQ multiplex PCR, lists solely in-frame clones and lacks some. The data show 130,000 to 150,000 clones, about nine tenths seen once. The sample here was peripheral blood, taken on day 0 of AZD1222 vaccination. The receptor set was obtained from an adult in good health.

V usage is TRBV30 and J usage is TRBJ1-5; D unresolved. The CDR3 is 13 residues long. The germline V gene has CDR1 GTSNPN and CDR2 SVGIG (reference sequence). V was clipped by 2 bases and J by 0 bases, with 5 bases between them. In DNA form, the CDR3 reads TGTGCCTGGAGTCGTTATAGCAATCAGCCCCAGCATTTT. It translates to CAWSRYSNQPQHF.

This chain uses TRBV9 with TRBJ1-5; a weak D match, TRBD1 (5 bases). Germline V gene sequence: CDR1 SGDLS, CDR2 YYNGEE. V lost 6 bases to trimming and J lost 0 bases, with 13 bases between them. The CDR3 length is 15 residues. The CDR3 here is CASIFRGHSNQPQHF. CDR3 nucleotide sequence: TGTGCCAGCATATTTAGGGGTCATAGCAATCAGCCCCAGCATTTT.

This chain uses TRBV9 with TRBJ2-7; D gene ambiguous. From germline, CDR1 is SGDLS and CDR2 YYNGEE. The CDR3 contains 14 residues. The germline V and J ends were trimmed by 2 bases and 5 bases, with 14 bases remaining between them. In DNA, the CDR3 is TGTGCCAGCAGCGTGGGTGCCCTCCTGGACGAGCAGTACTTC. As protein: CASSVGALLDEQYF.

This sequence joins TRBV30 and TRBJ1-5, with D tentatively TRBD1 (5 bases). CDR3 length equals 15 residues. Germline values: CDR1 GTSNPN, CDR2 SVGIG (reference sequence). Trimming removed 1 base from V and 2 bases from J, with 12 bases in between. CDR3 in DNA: TGTGCCTGGAGTGGGGACCGAGGGGGCAATCAGCCCCAGCATTTT. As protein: CAWSGDRGGNQPQHF.

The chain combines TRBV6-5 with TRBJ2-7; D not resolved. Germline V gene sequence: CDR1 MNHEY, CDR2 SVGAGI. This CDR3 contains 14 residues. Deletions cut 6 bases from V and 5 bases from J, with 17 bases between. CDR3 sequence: CASRPPAPGHEQYF. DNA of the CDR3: TGTGCCAGCAGACCACCGGCCCCAGGCCACGAGCAGTACTTC.

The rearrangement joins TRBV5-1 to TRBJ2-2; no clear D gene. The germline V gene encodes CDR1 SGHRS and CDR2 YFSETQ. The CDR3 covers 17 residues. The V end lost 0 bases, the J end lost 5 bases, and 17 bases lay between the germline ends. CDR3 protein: CASSLEVAAIGTGELFF. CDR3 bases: TGCGCCAGCAGCTTGGAGGTGGCGGCCATTGGGACCGGGGAGCTGTTTTTT.

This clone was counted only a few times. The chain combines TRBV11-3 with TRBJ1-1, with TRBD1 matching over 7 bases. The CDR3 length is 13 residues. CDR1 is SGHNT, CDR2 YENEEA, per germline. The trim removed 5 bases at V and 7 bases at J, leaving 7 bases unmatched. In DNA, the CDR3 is TGTGCCAGCAGCCTACAGGGGTTGAGTGAAGCTTTCTTT. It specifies CASSLQGLSEAFF.

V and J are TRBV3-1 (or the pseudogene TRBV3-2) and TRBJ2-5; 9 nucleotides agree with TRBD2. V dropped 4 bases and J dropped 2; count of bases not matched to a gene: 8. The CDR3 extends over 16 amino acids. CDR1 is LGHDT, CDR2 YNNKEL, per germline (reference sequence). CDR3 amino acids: CASSLSDSGRQETQYF. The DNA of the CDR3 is TGTGCCAGCAGCCTTTCCGACAGCGGGAGGCAAGAGACCCAGTACTTC.

CDR3 amino acids: CSPVTDGGTQYF. CDR3 coding DNA: TGCAGCCCTGTCACTGACGGGGGGACCCAGTACTTC. J is TRBJ2-5 and V is TRBV29-1, with TRBD2 as a possible D gene (6 bases). There are 12 residues in the CDR3. V was clipped by 8 bases and J by 7 bases, with 17 bases between them. CDR1 is SQVTM, CDR2 ANQGSEA, per germline.

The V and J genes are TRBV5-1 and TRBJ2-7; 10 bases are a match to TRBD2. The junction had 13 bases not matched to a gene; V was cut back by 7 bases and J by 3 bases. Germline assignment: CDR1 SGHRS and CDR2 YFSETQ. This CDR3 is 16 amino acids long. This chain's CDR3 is CASFGQSSGRNYEQYF. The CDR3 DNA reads TGCGCCAGCTTCGGGCAATCTAGCGGGAGAAACTACGAGCAGTACTTC.

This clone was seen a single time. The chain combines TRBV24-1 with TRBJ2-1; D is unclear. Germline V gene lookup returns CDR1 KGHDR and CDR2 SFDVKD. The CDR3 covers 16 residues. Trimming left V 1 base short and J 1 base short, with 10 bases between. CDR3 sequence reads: CATSDFLASSYNEQFF. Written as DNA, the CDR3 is TGTGCCACCAGTGATTTTTTGGCCAGTTCCTACAATGAGCAGTTCTTC.

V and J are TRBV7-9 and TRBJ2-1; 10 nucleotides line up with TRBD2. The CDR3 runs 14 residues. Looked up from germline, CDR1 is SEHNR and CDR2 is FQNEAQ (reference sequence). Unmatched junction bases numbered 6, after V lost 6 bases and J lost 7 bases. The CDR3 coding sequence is TGTGCCAGCAGTCATAGCGGGAGGATTAATGAGCAGTTCTTC. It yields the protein CASSHSGRINEQFF.

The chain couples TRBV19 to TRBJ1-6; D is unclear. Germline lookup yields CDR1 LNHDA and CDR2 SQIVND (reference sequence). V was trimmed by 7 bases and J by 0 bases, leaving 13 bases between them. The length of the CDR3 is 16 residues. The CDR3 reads CASTSHSRSYNSPLHF. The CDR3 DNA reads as TGTGCCAGTACCTCACATTCCCGCTCCTATAATTCACCCCTCCACTTT.

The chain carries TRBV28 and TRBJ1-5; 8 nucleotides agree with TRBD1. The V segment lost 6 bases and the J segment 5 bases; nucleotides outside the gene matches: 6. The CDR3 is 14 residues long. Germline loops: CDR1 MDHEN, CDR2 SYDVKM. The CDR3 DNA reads TGTGCCAGCAGCCAGGGGGCGCCGGATCAGCCCCAGCATTTT. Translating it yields CASSQGAPDQPQHF.

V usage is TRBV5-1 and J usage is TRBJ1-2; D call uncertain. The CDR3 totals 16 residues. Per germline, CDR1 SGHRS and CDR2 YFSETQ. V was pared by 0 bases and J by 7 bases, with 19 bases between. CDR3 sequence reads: CASSLEGRPGFGGYTF. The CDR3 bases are TGCGCCAGCAGCTTGGAAGGGCGCCCGGGGTTCGGTGGCTACACCTTC.

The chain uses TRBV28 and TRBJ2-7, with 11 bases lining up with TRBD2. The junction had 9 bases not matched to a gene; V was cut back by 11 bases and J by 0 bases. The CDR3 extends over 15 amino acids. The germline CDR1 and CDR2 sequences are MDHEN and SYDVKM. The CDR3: CAAHPTSGSSYEQYF. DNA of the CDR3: TGTGCCGCCCACCCCACTAGCGGGAGCTCCTACGAGCAGTACTTC.

CDR3 protein: CASSPRDGRDEQYF. CDR3 bases: TGCGCCAGCAGCCCCCGGGACGGACGCGACGAGCAGTACTTC. This chain uses TRBV5-1 with TRBJ2-7; TRBD1 or TRBD2 may be the D gene (5 bases each). With 4 bases removed from V and 5 bases from J, the gap between germline ends came to 16 bases. CDR1 and CDR2 from the germline V gene are SGHRS and YFSETQ. CDR3 length equals 14 residues.

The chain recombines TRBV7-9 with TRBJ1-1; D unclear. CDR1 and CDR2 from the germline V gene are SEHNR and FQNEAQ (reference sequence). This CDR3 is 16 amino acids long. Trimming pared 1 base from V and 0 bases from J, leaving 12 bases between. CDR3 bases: TGTGCCAGCAGCTTAGACCCCGGGCATATGAACACTGAAGCTTTCTTT. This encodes CASSLDPGHMNTEAFF.

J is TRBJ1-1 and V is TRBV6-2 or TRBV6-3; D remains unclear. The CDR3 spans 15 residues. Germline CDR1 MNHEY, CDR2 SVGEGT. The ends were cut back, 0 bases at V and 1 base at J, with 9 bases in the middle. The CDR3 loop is CASSYSGKGNTEAFF. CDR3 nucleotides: TGTGCCAGCAGTTACTCGGGAAAGGGGAACACTGAAGCTTTCTTT.

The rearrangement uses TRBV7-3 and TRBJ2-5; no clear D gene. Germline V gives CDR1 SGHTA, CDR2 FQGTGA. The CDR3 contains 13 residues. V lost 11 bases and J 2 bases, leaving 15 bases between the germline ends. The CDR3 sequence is CAGLVVYQETQYF. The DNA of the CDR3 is TGTGCCGGCCTCGTAGTATATCAAGAGACCCAGTACTTC.

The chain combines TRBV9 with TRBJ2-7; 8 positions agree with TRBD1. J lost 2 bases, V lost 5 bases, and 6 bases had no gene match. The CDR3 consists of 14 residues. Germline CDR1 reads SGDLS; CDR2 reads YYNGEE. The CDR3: CASSRTGMTYEQYF. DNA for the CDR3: TGTGCCAGCAGTAGGACAGGGATGACCTACGAGCAGTACTTC.

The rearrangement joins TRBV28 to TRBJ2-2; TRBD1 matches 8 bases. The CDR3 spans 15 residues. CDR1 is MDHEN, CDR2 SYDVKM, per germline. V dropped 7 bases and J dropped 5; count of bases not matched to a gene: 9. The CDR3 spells CASIPGGAGTGELFF. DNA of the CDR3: TGTGCCAGCATTCCAGGGGGCGCTGGAACCGGGGAGCTGTTTTTT.

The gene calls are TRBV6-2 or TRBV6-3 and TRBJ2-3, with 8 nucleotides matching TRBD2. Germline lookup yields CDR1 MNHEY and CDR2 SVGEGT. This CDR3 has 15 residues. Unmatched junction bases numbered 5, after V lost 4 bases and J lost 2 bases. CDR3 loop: CASSSRTSPTDTQYF. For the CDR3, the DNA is TGTGCCAGCAGTTCCCGGACTAGCCCCACAGATACGCAGTATTTT.

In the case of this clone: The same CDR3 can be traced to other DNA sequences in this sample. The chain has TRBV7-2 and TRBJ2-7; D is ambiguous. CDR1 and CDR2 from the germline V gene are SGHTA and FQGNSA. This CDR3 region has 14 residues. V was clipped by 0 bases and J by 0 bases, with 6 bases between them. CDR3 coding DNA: TGTGCCAGCAGCTTAGCTGTTAACTCCTACGAGCAGTACTTC. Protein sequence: CASSLAVNSYEQYF.

Written as DNA, the CDR3 is TGCAGCGTTGATCGGCTAGCGGGACGGGAGCAGTTCTTC. Translating it yields CSVDRLAGREQFF. The V and J genes are TRBV29-1 and TRBJ2-1; TRBD2 aligns across 9 bases. Looked up from germline, CDR1 is SQVTM and CDR2 is ANQGSEA. There are 13 residues in the CDR3. With 3 bases clipped from V and 10 bases from J, the junction kept 7 bases outside the gene matches.

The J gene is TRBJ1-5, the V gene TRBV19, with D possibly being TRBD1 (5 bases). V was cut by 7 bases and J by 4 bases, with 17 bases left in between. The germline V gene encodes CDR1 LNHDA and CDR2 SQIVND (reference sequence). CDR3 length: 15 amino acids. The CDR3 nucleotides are TGTGCCAGTACCGAAGATTCGGGGGAAAATCAGCCCCAGCATTTT. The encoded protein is CASTEDSGENQPQHF.

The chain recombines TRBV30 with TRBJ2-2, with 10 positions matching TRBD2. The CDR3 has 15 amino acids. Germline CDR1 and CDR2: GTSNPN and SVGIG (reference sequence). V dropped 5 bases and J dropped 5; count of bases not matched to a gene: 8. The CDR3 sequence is CAWGMVAGGTGELFF. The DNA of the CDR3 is TGTGCCTGGGGAATGGTAGCGGGGGGAACCGGGGAGCTGTTTTTT.

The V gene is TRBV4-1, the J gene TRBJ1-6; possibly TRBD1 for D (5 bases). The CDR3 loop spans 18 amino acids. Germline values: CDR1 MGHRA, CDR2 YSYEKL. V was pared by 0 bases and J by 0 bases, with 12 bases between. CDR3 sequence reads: CASSQESRGGSYNSPLHF. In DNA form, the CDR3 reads TGCGCCAGCAGCCAAGAGTCGAGGGGAGGCTCCTATAATTCACCCCTCCACTTT.

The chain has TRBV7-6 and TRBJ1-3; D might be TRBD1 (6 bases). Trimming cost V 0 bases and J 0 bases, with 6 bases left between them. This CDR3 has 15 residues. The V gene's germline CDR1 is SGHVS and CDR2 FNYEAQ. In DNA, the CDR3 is TGTGCCAGCAGCTTAGCAGGGGGCTCTGGAAACACCATATATTTT. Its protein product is CASSLAGGSGNTIYF.